These T cell receptor beta chains were read from a single sample in a study of blood T cells in healthy people across ages. TCRdb re-called the 5' RACE reads through MiXCR, storing one row per CDR3 protein. The data hold nearly 800,000 distinct CDR3 sequences, with 20% to 25% observed a single time. These data were also filed under a second study, of T cells of mothers and their children.

Sequencing used blood. The receptors here all came from a boy aged 5-17 years in good health. CDR3s include the opening cysteine and the closing phenylalanine or tryptophan. The D gene is left open where the match is weak. Not all rows give a size; the values are once, few, many and, for expanded clones, a class.

CDR3aa | CDR3nt | j_gene | len | d_gene | abundance | v_gene
CASSLESQGMNTEAFF | TGCGCCAGCAGCTTGGAGTCTCAGGGGATGAACACTGAAGCTTTCTTT | TRBJ1-1 | 16 | - | few | TRBV5-1
CSHAPADTQYF | TGCAGTCACGCACCTGCAGATACGCAGTATTTT | TRBJ2-3 | 11 | - | - | TRBV20-1
CASSQGTGEQHQHF | TGCGCCAGCAGCCAAGGGACAGGGGAGCAGCACCAGCATTTT | TRBJ1-5 | 14 | TRBD1 | - | TRBV4-3
CATSRQRQNYNEQFF | TGTGCCACCAGCAGACAGCGACAGAACTACAATGAGCAGTTCTTC | TRBJ2-1 | 15 | - | few | TRBV15
CASSPFQSSYNEQFF | TGTGCCAGCAGCCCCTTTCAGAGCTCCTACAATGAGCAGTTCTTC | TRBJ2-1 | 15 | - | few | TRBV9
CASSQGVRVGYGYTF | TGTGCCAGCAGCCAAGGGGTCAGGGTGGGCTATGGCTACACCTTC | TRBJ1-2 | 15 | - | - | TRBV3-1
CSATRYQETQYF | TGCAGTGCTACCCGGTACCAAGAGACCCAGTACTTC | TRBJ2-5 | 12 | - | - | TRBV20-1
CASSTGQKGEKLFF | TGTGCCAGCAGCACGGGACAGAAGGGGGAAAAGCTGTTTTTT | TRBJ1-4 | 14 | TRBD1 | few | TRBV7-2
CASSSTGGSEQYF | TGTGCCAGCAGCTCGACAGGGGGGTCCGAGCAGTACTTC | TRBJ2-7 | 13 | TRBD1 | - | TRBV7-3
CASSEDRVVTEAFF | TGTGCCAGCAGCGAGGACAGGGTCGTCACTGAAGCTTTCTTT | TRBJ1-1 | 14 | TRBD1 | - | TRBV6-1
CASSSSYGAEQFF | TGTGCCAGCAGTTCCAGCTACGGGGCTGAGCAGTTCTTC | TRBJ2-1 | 13 | - | few | TRBV6-2/TRBV6-3
CASSYTGGASDTQYF | TGTGCCAGCAGTTACACCGGGGGGGCTTCGGATACGCAGTATTTT | TRBJ2-3 | 15 | TRBD2 | - | TRBV6-2/TRBV6-3
CAISQDSFEQFF | TGTGCCATCAGTCAGGACTCATTTGAGCAGTTCTTC | TRBJ2-1 | 12 | - | - | TRBV10-3
CASSRVAGVETQYF | TGTGCCAGTAGTAGGGTAGCGGGAGTGGAGACCCAGTACTTC | TRBJ2-5 | 14 | TRBD2 | few | TRBV19
CASSPLGEGLRETQYF | TGTGCCAGCAGTCCCCTGGGGGAGGGCCTCCGGGAGACCCAGTACTTC | TRBJ2-5 | 16 | TRBD2 | few | TRBV28
CSASPPPRGVSYEQYF | TGCAGTGCTAGCCCCCCCCCACGGGGGGTTTCCTACGAGCAGTACTTC | TRBJ2-7 | 16 | TRBD2 | few | TRBV20-1
CASSLSKGHEQFF | TGCGCCAGCAGCCTATCGAAGGGGCATGAGCAGTTCTTC | TRBJ2-1 | 13 | - | - | TRBV5-1
CASSLGRKTYEQYF | TGCGCCAGCAGCTTGGGACGGAAGACCTACGAGCAGTACTTC | TRBJ2-7 | 14 | - | - | TRBV5-1
CASSSRGLAGIDNEQFF | TGTGCCAGCAGCTCGAGGGGACTAGCGGGTATTGACAATGAGCAGTTCTTC | TRBJ2-1 | 17 | TRBD2 | - | TRBV7-9
CASSLGQRQDGELFF | TGCGCCAGCAGCCTGGGACAGAGACAGGACGGGGAGCTGTTTTTT | TRBJ2-2 | 15 | TRBD1 | few | TRBV5-1
CASSRDSSRLREQYF | TGTGCCAGCAGTCGGGACAGTTCCCGGTTGCGCGAGCAGTACTTC | TRBJ2-7 | 15 | TRBD1 | - | TRBV27
CASSDRDAGGTEAFF | TGTGCCAGCAGCGACCGGGACGCCGGGGGCACTGAAGCTTTCTTT | TRBJ1-1 | 15 | - | once | TRBV7-9
CSAVLAETDTQYF | TGCAGCGCCGTACTAGCTGAGACTGATACGCAGTATTTT | TRBJ2-3 | 13 | - | - | TRBV29-1
CASSQEVLAGGYNEQYF | TGTGCCAGCAGCCAAGAAGTACTAGCGGGGGGGTACAATGAGCAGTACTTC | TRBJ2-7 | 17 | TRBD2 | - | TRBV3-1
CASSQEVSKNIQYF | TGCGCCAGCAGCCAAGAGGTCTCCAAAAACATTCAGTACTTC | TRBJ2-4 | 14 | - | few | TRBV4-3
CASSRGGNEQLF | TGTGCCAGCAGCAGAGGCGGCAATGAGCAGCTCTTC | TRBJ2-1 | 12 | - | - | TRBV21-1
CASSFSAGEVYEQYF | TGTGCCAGCAGCTTTTCCGCAGGGGAGGTCTACGAGCAGTACTTC | TRBJ2-7 | 15 | - | few | TRBV7-2
CASSELTGYGYTF | TGTGCCAGCAGTGAACTAACTGGCTATGGCTACACCTTC | TRBJ1-2 | 13 | - | - | TRBV2
CATRGQEVATNEKLFF | TGTGCCACCCGGGGACAGGAAGTTGCAACTAATGAAAAACTGTTTTTT | TRBJ1-4 | 16 | TRBD1 | - | TRBV7-9
CASSLAGGLASTDTQYF | TGTGCCAGCAGCTTGGCTGGAGGACTAGCGTCGACAGATACGCAGTATTTT | TRBJ2-3 | 17 | TRBD2 | - | TRBV5-6
CASRTSAGEQFF | TGTGCCAGCAGAACATCAGCGGGTGAACAGTTCTTC | TRBJ2-1 | 12 | - | - | TRBV6-5
CSAPRDTSREQYF | TGCAGTGCCCCTCGGGACACCTCCCGGGAGCAGTACTTC | TRBJ2-7 | 13 | - | few | TRBV20-1
CSVARQGVIPSYNEQFF | TGCAGCGTTGCGAGACAGGGGGTAATTCCGTCCTACAATGAGCAGTTCTTC | TRBJ2-1 | 17 | TRBD1 | - | TRBV29-1
CSAIAGLDTMKQFF | TGCAGTGCCATAGCGGGTCTTGATACAATGAAGCAGTTCTTC | TRBJ2-1 | 14 | TRBD2 | many | TRBV20-1
CASSHQGRVNYGYTF | TGCGCCAGCAGCCACCAAGGGAGGGTTAACTATGGCTACACCTTC | TRBJ1-2 | 15 | - | few | TRBV4-3
CASSQADSGANVLTF | TGCGCCAGCAGCCAAGCTGACTCTGGGGCCAACGTCCTGACTTTC | TRBJ2-6 | 15 | - | - | TRBV4-1
CSAQDSGRAGSYEQYF | TGCAGTGCTCAGGATAGCGGGAGGGCCGGCTCCTACGAGCAGTACTTC | TRBJ2-7 | 16 | TRBD2 | - | TRBV20-1
CASSPGTGPHEQYF | TGTGCCAGTAGTCCCGGGACAGGGCCCCACGAGCAGTACTTC | TRBJ2-7 | 14 | TRBD1 | few | TRBV19
CASSQGLQGTGNNEQFF | TGTGCCAGCAGCCAAGGCCTACAGGGGACAGGTAACAATGAGCAGTTCTTC | TRBJ2-1 | 17 | TRBD1 | - | TRBV14
CSARESTDTQYF | TGCAGTGCTAGAGAGAGCACAGATACGCAGTATTTT | TRBJ2-3 | 12 | - | many | TRBV20-1